This TCR beta chain was captured by sequencing in a study of beta chain features in type 1 diabetes. Findings and caveats of the study: All four CD4+ subsets of Type 1 diabetes patients contained TCRB CDR3s that were moderately but significantly shorter.

Reverse transcription of all isolated RNA meant that expressed TCRB transcripts were sequenced. The repertoire was sequenced with immunoSEQ multiplex PCR; TCRdb's copy has only in-frame clones and lacks some. The sample gives 95,000 to 150,000 clones, about 17% of which show up once; about 2.5% is in the top ten. Only a few counts were recorded for this clone. What it recognizes is unknown. Trimming took off 0 bases at V and 3 bases at J, with 4 bases between the two ends. CDR3 length: 14 amino acids. CDR1 is SGHNT and CDR2 is YYREEE in the germline V gene (reference sequence). The sample consisted of central memory CD4+ T cells from blood. J is TRBJ2-6 and V is TRBV5-4, with D unresolved. The sequence was collected from a man under 40 with type 1 diabetes. DNA for the CDR3: TGTGCCAGCAGCTTGGCAGGTGGGGCCAACGTCCTGACTTTC. Protein sequence: CASSLAGGANVLTF.